The clone carrying this T cell receptor beta chain is a singleton in its sample. The entry originates in a study of shared clonotypes between healthy human individuals. Naive CD8 cells lacked CD45RO and underwent positive selection for CCR7, leaving out terminally differentiated effector memory CD45RA+ cells. V trimming: 1 base; J trimming: 0 bases; junction bases outside the gene matches: 3. This CDR3 is 15 amino acids long. Germline CDR1 MGHRA, CDR2 YSYEKL. Assay used: immunoSEQ multiplex PCR; TCRdb lists only in-frame clones, some missing. The table records 650,000 to 800,000 clones, under 95% of them present only once.

The sequenced material came from naive CD8+ T cells sorted from blood. V usage is TRBV4-1 and J usage is TRBJ2-7; 7 bases fit TRBD2. This clonotype originated in a man under 40 in good health. For the CDR3, the DNA is TGCGCCAGCAGCCAAGTGCCGGGAGGCTCCTACGAGCAGTACTTC. Translating gives CASSQVPGGSYEQYF.